This TCR beta chain was captured by sequencing in a study of human T cells and chemical hapten exposure. About the study: Throughout a study of approximately 25 weeks, patients underwent weekly scalp administration of diphenylcyclopropenone doses.

Whole-study results and caveats: Relative to controls, expanded TCRs formed significantly more large CDR3 similarity clusters.

The time point: pre-sensitization, week 0. This sample's treatment: therapeutic diphenylcyclopropenone sensitization with weekly scalp DPC. The starting material, unfractionated whole blood, was used for total RNA extraction. The CDR3 covers 15 residues. In germline, CDR1 is MDHEN, CDR2 SYDVKM. V gave up 4 bases and J gave up 7 bases, with 14 bases separating them. This clonotype was seen a few times. Its antigen is still unknown. TCRdb called the RACE reads again in MiXCR, with one record for every CDR3 protein. The sample holds about 70,000 distinct CDR3 sequences, approximately 9.9% seen once. The V call is TRBV28, the J call TRBJ1-6; tentative D call: TRBD1 (5 bases). The material sequenced was whole blood, taken in connection with sensitization to the hapten diphenylcyclopropenone (DPC). The source is a woman aged 45-65 years with alopecia areata. Some clones in this sample may be carry-over from other donors' samples. Here the CDR3 DNA reads TGTGCCAGCAGTTCCCGGGGCAGTAAGAATTCACCCCTCCACTTT. Its translation: CASSSRGSKNSPLHF. Complete variable domain (other parts from reference TRBV28 and TRBJ1-6): DVKVTQSSRYLVKRTGEKVFLECVQDMDHENMFWYRQDPGLGLRLIYFSYDVKMKEKGDIPEGYSVSREKKERFSLILESASTNQTSMYLCASSSRGSKNSPLHFGNGTRLTVT.